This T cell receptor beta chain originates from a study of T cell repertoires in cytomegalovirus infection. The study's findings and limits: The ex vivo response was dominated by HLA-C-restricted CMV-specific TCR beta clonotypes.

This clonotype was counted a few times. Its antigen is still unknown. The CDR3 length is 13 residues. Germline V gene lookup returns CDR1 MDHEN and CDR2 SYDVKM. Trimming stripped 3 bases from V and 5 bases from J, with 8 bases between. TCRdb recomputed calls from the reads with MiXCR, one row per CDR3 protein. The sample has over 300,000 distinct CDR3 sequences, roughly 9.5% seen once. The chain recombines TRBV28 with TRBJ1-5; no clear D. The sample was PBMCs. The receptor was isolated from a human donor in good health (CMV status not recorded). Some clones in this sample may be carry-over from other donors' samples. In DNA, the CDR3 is TGTGCCAGCAGTTTGCCGTTTCATCAGCCCCAGCATTTT. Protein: CASSLPFHQPQHF.